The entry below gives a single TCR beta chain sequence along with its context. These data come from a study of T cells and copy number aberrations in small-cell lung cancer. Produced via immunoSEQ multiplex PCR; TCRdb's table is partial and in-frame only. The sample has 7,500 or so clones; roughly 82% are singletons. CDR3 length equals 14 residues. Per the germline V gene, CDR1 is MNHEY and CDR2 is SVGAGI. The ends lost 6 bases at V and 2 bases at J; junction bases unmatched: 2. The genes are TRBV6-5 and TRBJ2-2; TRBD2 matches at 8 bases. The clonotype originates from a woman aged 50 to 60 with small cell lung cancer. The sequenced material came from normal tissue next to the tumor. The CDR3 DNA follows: TGTGCCAGCAGAGCGGGAGTCAACACCGGGGAGCTGTTTTTT. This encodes CASRAGVNTGELFF.